This TCR beta chain was identified during a study of T cell responses to AZD1222 COVID-19 vaccine. Assay: immunoSEQ multiplex PCR; the TCRdb copy retains only in-frame clones and omits some. This table has 150,000 to 200,000 clones, about 89% appearing once. Only a few counts were recorded for this clone. The CDR3 has 17 amino acids. Germline V gene lookup returns CDR1 SGHRS and CDR2 YFSETQ. V was pared by 4 bases and J by 0 bases, with 7 bases of the junction left unmatched. This receptor was identified in an adult who received the AZD1222 COVID-19 vaccine. The sequencing used peripheral blood, collected 28 days after the second AZD1222 dose. V and J are TRBV5-1 and TRBJ1-6; 7 bases map to TRBD1. CDR3 protein: CASSPGTASSYNSPLHF. CDR3 bases: TGCGCCAGCAGCCCGGGGACAGCGAGCTCCTATAATTCACCCCTCCACTTT.